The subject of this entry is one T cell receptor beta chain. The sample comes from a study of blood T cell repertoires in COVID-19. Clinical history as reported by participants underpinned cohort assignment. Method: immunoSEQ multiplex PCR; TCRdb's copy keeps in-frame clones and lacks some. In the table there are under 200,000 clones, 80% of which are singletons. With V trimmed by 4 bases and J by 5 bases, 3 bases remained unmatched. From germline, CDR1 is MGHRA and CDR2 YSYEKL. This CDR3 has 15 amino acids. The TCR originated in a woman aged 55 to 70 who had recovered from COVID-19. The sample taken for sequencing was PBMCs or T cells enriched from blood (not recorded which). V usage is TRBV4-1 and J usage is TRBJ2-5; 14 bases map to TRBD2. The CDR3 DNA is TGCGCCAGCAGCCGACTAGCGGGGGGGCCGGAGACCCAGTACTTC. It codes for CASSRLAGGPETQYF.